One T cell receptor beta chain is described in this entry. What it binds is unknown. From RNA, the CDR3 regions of TCR beta chains were amplified and sequenced. The workflow started with a first-round RT-PCR run with HTBI primers and then moved on to a second-round multiplex PCR. One entry per CDR3 protein, called by TCRdb with MiXCR from the multiplex PCR reads. The sample carries around 1.1 million distinct CDR3 sequences, 35% to 40% recorded once. The entry originates in a study of Graves' ophthalmopathy and Graves' hyperthyroidism. General study results and limits: With around 88% sensitivity and roughly 76% specificity, a 13-signature model separated ophthalmopathy from stable hyperthyroidism.

Deletions cut 9 bases from V and 0 bases from J, with 15 bases between. This CDR3 comprises 14 residues. Germline CDR1 and CDR2: SNHLY and FYNNEI. The clonotype comes from an adult man with Graves' hyperthyroidism. The chain recombines TRBV2 with TRBJ2-7; TRBD1 or TRBD2 may be the D gene (5 bases each). Sequenced sample: peripheral blood or thyroid tissue (not recorded which). The CDR3 DNA sequence: TGTGCCAGTATGAAGCGGACACACTCCTACGAGCAGTACTTC. It translates to CASMKRTHSYEQYF. Full variable domain (missing parts from reference TRBV2 and TRBJ2-7): EPEVTQTPSHQVTQMGQEVILRCVPISNHLYFYWYRQILGQKVEFLVSFYNNEISEKSEIFDDQFSVERPDGSNFTLKIRSTKLEDSAMYFCASMKRTHSYEQYFGPGTRLTVT.